A single sample is the source of the 10 T cell receptor beta chains below, sequenced in a study of cytomegalovirus exposure and HLA in healthy donors. Use of 60 Vbeta and 13 Jbeta primers characterized the PCR. TCRdb's table, derived via immunoSEQ multiplex PCR, lists solely in-frame clones and lacks some. The sample records about 160,000 clones, about 83% being singletons. Sequenced sample: PBMCs. These TCRs come from a woman aged 25 to 39 in good health and CMV-seronegative.

This chain joins TRBV6-6 and TRBJ1-5; a weak D match, TRBD1 (6 bases). The V and J ends lost 5 bases and 1 base respectively, with 12 bases between them. The CDR3 spans 15 residues. CDR1 MNHNY and CDR2 SVGAGI come from the germline V gene (reference sequence). The CDR3 protein is CASSRTVASNQPQHF. Here the CDR3 DNA reads TGTGCCAGCAGTCGGACAGTGGCGAGCAATCAGCCCCAGCATTTT.

V usage is TRBV6-7 and J usage is TRBJ1-2, with unresolved D. TRBV6-7 is given ORF status, its function remaining uncertain. This CDR3 has 13 residues. V gave up 2 bases and J gave up 2 bases, with 6 bases separating them. CDR3 sequence: CASSYGRNYGYTF. The CDR3 nucleotides are TGTGCCAGCAGTTACGGCAGGAACTATGGCTACACCTTC.

The genes are TRBV23-1 and TRBJ2-2; possibly TRBD1 for D (6 bases). TRBV23-1 is classed as an ORF, of uncertain function. V was cut by 3 bases and J by 8 bases, with 10 bases left in between. CDR3 length: 13 amino acids. CDR3: CASSHQGLGELFF. CDR3 nucleotide sequence: TGCGCCAGCAGTCATCAGGGGTTGGGGGAGCTGTTTTTT.

This sequence joins TRBV7-8 and TRBJ2-7; TRBD2 aligns across 7 bases. CDR1 is SGHVS and CDR2 is FQNEAQ in the germline V gene. V shed 3 bases and J 0 bases; nucleotides not matched to a gene: 5. The CDR3 spans 15 residues. CDR3 residues: CASSLTAGASYEQYF. CDR3 DNA sequence: TGTGCCAGCAGCTTGACGGCGGGAGCCTCCTACGAGCAGTACTTC.

V and J are TRBV19 and TRBJ1-1; D uncertain. CDR3 length: 13 amino acids. Germline-derived CDR1 and CDR2 are LNHDA and SQIVND (reference sequence). CDR3 DNA: TGTGTCTGCGCGGGGAGGGTTTGGACTGAAGCTTTCTTT. Its protein is CVCAGRVWTEAFF.

The gene calls are TRBV7-2 and TRBJ1-2, with 8 bases fitting TRBD1. Trimming removed 0 bases from V and 7 bases from J; junction bases left unmatched: 10. This CDR3 has 16 amino acids. Per the germline V gene, CDR1 is SGHTA and CDR2 is FQGNSA. The CDR3 is CASSLAPGQGISGYTF. The CDR3 DNA is TGTGCCAGCAGCTTAGCTCCTGGACAGGGCATCTCTGGCTACACCTTC.

The CDR3 loop is CASRLGTPGSSYEQYF. CDR3 nucleotide sequence: TGTGCCAGCAGACTCGGGACACCGGGAAGCTCCTACGAGCAGTACTTC. The chain combines TRBV28 with TRBJ2-7, with D possibly being TRBD1 (6 bases). The CDR3 sequence is 16 residues long. Germline V gene data show CDR1 as MDHEN and CDR2 as SYDVKM. Trimming removed 6 bases from V and 0 bases from J, with 18 bases in between.

This chain uses TRBV5-6 with TRBJ2-7, with 8 bases identical to TRBD1. Trimming cost V 4 bases and J 5 bases; bases outside gene matches: 11. The CDR3 spans 15 residues. CDR1 SGHDT and CDR2 YYEEEE come from the germline V gene. CDR3 protein: CASSGSYGQGDEQYF. CDR3 bases: TGTGCCAGCAGCGGAAGCTACGGACAGGGCGACGAGCAGTACTTC.

The genes are TRBV2 and TRBJ2-3; 10 bases align to TRBD1. The CDR3 has 15 amino acids. The ends lost 5 bases at V and 4 bases at J; junction bases unmatched: 6. Germline V lookup: CDR1 SNHLY, CDR2 FYNNEI. The CDR3 nucleotides read TGTGCCAGCAGTCCCGACAGGGGGCAATCAGATACGCAGTATTTT. Amino acids: CASSPDRGQSDTQYF.

This clone was counted once. The chain's CDR3 is CASSGLAGLETQYF. The CDR3 DNA follows: TGTGCCAGCAGTGGACTAGCGGGATTAGAGACCCAGTACTTC. V is TRBV28 and J is TRBJ2-5, with 12 bases aligning to TRBD2. Germline V gene lookup returns CDR1 MDHEN and CDR2 SYDVKM. The CDR3 covers 14 residues. V lost 5 bases to trimming and J lost 4 bases; unmatched junction nucleotides: 2.